One and the same sample provided the 21 T cell receptor beta chains below, sequenced in a study. Each CDR3 protein is one row after TCRdb ran MiXCR on the 5' RACE reads. Of roughly 64,000 distinct CDR3 sequences listed, approximately 22% are singletons. Sequencing used memory CD4+ T cells sorted from a lymph node. Subset described: memory CD4+ T cells, CD4+CD45RO+CD25-. The origin of the receptors is a female donor with breast cancer.

The sample holds a few counts of this clonotype. The chain employs TRBV3-1 and TRBJ1-1, with unresolved D. This CDR3 contains 11 residues. CDR1 is LGHDT and CDR2 is YNNKEL in the germline V gene (reference sequence). The V end was cut by 3 bases, the J end by 5 bases, with 4 bases between. The CDR3 DNA is TGTGCCAGCAGCCACGCTACTGAAGCTTTCTTT. This sequence encodes CASSHATEAFF.

The J gene is TRBJ1-2, the V gene TRBV4-2; no firm D call. Germline V gene lookup returns CDR1 LGHNA and CDR2 YNFKEQ. The CDR3 has 16 amino acids. V was clipped by 1 base and J by 4 bases, with 16 bases between them. This CDR3 is CASSQASDNRFYGYTF. CDR3 nucleotides: TGTGCCAGCAGCCAAGCCAGTGACAACCGCTTCTATGGCTACACCTTC.

There are many counts of this clonotype. The chain carries TRBV6-1 and TRBJ1-5, with 10 bases that match TRBD1. This CDR3 spans 15 amino acids. Germline V gives CDR1 MNHNS, CDR2 SASEGT. The V segment lost 4 bases and the J segment 7 bases; nucleotides outside the gene matches: 7. The CDR3 reads CASSGGGTGVQPQHF. CDR3 nucleotide sequence: TGTGCCAGCAGTGGGGGAGGGACAGGGGTCCAGCCCCAGCATTTT.

Only a few counts were recorded for this clonotype. The V gene is TRBV11-2, the J gene TRBJ1-2, with TRBD1 identical over 10 bases. The CDR3 covers 15 residues. J gave up 6 bases and V 4 bases, and 8 bases lay outside the gene matches. CDR1 and CDR2 (germline): SGHAT, FQNNGV. CDR3 nucleotide sequence: TGTGCCAGCAGCTCCGACAGGGGGCGGGAAGATGGCTACACCTTC. This gives the protein CASSSDRGREDGYTF. Drawing the rest from reference TRBV11-2 and TRBJ1-2, the complete variable domain is EAGVAQSPRYKIIEKRQSVAFWCNPISGHATLYWYQQILGQGPKLLIQFQNNGVVDDSQLPKDRFSAERLKGVDSTLKIQPAKLEDSAVYLCASSSDRGREDGYTFGSGTRLTVV.

This clonotype has just a few counts. The chain has TRBV6-2 or TRBV6-3 and TRBJ1-1, with D possibly TRBD1 on 5 matching bases. Germline V CDR1 and CDR2: MNHEY, SVGEGT. The ends were cut back, 2 bases at V and 5 bases at J, with 24 bases in the middle. The CDR3 contains 18 residues. CDR3 in amino acids: CASSYPPWASGRATEAFF. The DNA for the CDR3 is TGTGCCAGCAGTTACCCTCCCTGGGCTTCGGGGCGAGCTACTGAAGCTTTCTTT.

This clonotype was recorded many times. The V call is TRBV4-2, the J call TRBJ1-2, with a weak D call TRBD1 (6 bases). Germline CDR1 LGHNA, CDR2 YNFKEQ. The ends were cut back, 5 bases at V and 1 base at J, with 8 bases in the middle. The CDR3 covers 13 residues. The CDR3 DNA follows: TGTGCCAGCAGCAAGGGGGATAACTATGGCTACACCTTC. Translation: CASSKGDNYGYTF.

This clonotype was recorded at least ten times. This chain uses TRBV7-2 with TRBJ2-3, with 9 bases matching TRBD2. The CDR3 sequence is 16 residues long. Germline values: CDR1 SGHTA, CDR2 FQGNSA. With 1 base clipped from V and 1 base from J, the junction kept 3 bases outside the gene matches. The CDR3 loop is CASSLGASGGTDTQYF. CDR3 sequence (DNA): TGTGCCAGCAGCTTAGGGGCTAGCGGGGGCACAGATACGCAGTATTTT.

This clonotype was observed a handful of times. V usage is TRBV6-5 and J usage is TRBJ1-6; D gene uncertain. The germline V and J ends were trimmed by 10 bases and 0 bases, with 7 bases remaining between them. Germline CDR1 MNHEY, CDR2 SVGAGI. The CDR3 totals 13 residues. CDR3 in amino acids: CATRSSYNSPLHF. CDR3 nucleotides: TGTGCCACCAGAAGCTCCTATAATTCACCCCTCCACTTT.

This clonotype has just a few counts. The chain joins TRBV12-3 or TRBV12-4 to TRBJ2-7, with D tentatively TRBD2 (6 bases). Trimming removed 2 bases from V and 2 bases from J, with 10 bases in between. The CDR3 spans 14 residues. CDR3: CASSLNGGPYEQYF. The CDR3 DNA sequence: TGTGCCAGCAGTTTAAACGGGGGACCCTACGAGCAGTACTTC.

In its sample, this clonotype was seen many times. V and J are TRBV29-1 and TRBJ2-3, with 12 bases matching TRBD2. This CDR3 spans 14 amino acids. V dropped 6 bases and J dropped 3; count of bases not matched to a gene: 4. Germline lookup yields CDR1 SQVTM and CDR2 ANQGSEA. The CDR3 DNA follows: TGCAGCGTCCAGACTAGCGGGGGTACAGATACGCAGTATTTT. This gives the protein CSVQTSGGTDTQYF.

This clonotype has only a few counts. V is TRBV11-3 and J is TRBJ1-6, with a possible D match to TRBD1 (5 bases). Trimming removed 5 bases at V and 12 bases at J, with 14 bases between. Germline values: CDR1 SGHNT, CDR2 YENEEA. The length of the CDR3 is 13 residues. The CDR3: CASSDGIGGPLHF. Here the CDR3 DNA reads TGTGCCAGCAGCGACGGGATCGGGGGACCCCTCCACTTT. Combining the CDR3 with reference TRBV11-3 and TRBJ1-6 gives the whole variable domain EAGVVQSPRYKIIEKKQPVAFWCNPISGHNTLYWYLQNLGQGPELLIRYENEEAVDDSQLPKDRFSAERLKGVDSTLKIQPAELGDSAVYLCASSDGIGGPLHFGNGTRLTVT.

This clonotype was seen a handful of times. The chain has TRBV7-2 and TRBJ1-6, with 9 nucleotides matching TRBD1. The germline gives CDR1 SGHTA, CDR2 FQGNSA. The CDR3 extends over 16 amino acids. Trimming at V came to 4 bases and at J to 4 bases, leaving 5 bases not matched to a gene. The CDR3 reads CASSSGQGQYNSPLHF. The CDR3 DNA reads as TGTGCCAGCAGCTCGGGACAGGGACAATATAATTCACCCCTCCACTTT.

The chain uses TRBV6-5 and TRBJ2-3; D is uncertain. Germline CDR1 is MNHEY and CDR2 is SVGAGI. V lost 5 bases and J lost 1, with 7 bases in between. The CDR3 consists of 13 residues. For the CDR3, the DNA is TGTGCCAGCAGTGTCAGACGCACAGATACGCAGTATTTT. Translating it yields CASSVRRTDTQYF.

This clonotype was seen many times. The J gene is TRBJ2-3, the V gene TRBV10-3; D not certain. This CDR3 contains 13 residues. Between the trimmed V and J ends, which lost 10 bases and 0 bases, there was a span of 11 bases. Germline V gene sequence: CDR1 ENHRY, CDR2 SYGVKD. The DNA for the CDR3 is TGTGCCAGCCAGCAGTTTAGCACAGATACGCAGTATTTT. This gives the protein CASQQFSTDTQYF.

This clonotype was observed a few times. This sequence joins TRBV20-1 and TRBJ1-1, with D possibly being TRBD1 (5 bases). The CDR3 consists of 10 residues. V lost 5 bases and J 4 bases, leaving 5 bases between the germline ends. Germline V gene data show CDR1 as DFQATT and CDR2 as SNEGSKA (reference sequence). CDR3 DNA sequence: TGCAGTGCTCAGGGCACTGAAGCTTTCTTT. This codes for CSAQGTEAFF.

This clonotype was seen many times. This sequence joins TRBV20-1 and TRBJ2-5; D is unresolved. The germline CDR1 and CDR2 sequences are DFQATT and SNEGSKA (reference sequence). The CDR3 length is 13 residues. Trimming pared 3 bases from V and 9 bases from J, leaving 17 bases between. CDR3 in DNA: TGCAGTGCTAGTGTCTTCCTGCCTAGGTCCCAGTACTTC. Protein product: CSASVFLPRSQYF.

Ten or more counts support this clonotype. The gene calls are TRBV6-5 and TRBJ2-7; D is perhaps TRBD1 (5 bases). Germline CDR1 MNHEY, CDR2 SVGAGI. V lost 7 bases and J lost 5, with 15 bases in between. The CDR3 consists of 13 residues. The CDR3 here is CASTQGEWDEQYF. The CDR3 coding sequence is TGTGCCAGCACCCAAGGGGAATGGGACGAGCAGTACTTC.

The V gene is TRBV20-1, the J gene TRBJ2-3; D not certain. Germline CDR1 and CDR2: DFQATT and SNEGSKA (reference sequence). Trimming cost V 8 bases and J 0 bases, with 6 bases left between them. The CDR3 covers 11 residues. The DNA for the CDR3 is TGCAGTTGGCGGAGCACAGATACGCAGTATTTT. It is translated as CSWRSTDTQYF.

This clonotype was counted a few times. The chain uses TRBV6-6 and TRBJ1-5, with TRBD1 as a possible D gene (5 bases). V shed 8 bases and J shed 3 bases, with 14 bases lying between them. The CDR3 is 14 amino acids. CDR1 is MNHNY and CDR2 is SVGAGI in the germline V gene (reference sequence). CDR3 sequence reads: CASQGSWDNQPQHF. As DNA, the CDR3 is TGTGCCAGCCAGGGATCGTGGGACAATCAGCCCCAGCATTTT.

On this clonotype itself: A much larger clone is a single base away; this may be a read error. The chain has TRBV6-1 and TRBJ2-5, with a weak D call TRBD2 (5 bases). CDR3 length equals 15 residues. The germline gives CDR1 MNHNS, CDR2 SASEGT. V was shortened by 4 bases and J by 4 bases, with 16 bases between the two germline ends. CDR3 sequence: CASSGTGNAGETQYF. CDR3 nucleotide sequence: TGTGCCAGCAGTGGGACCGGGAACGCTGGAGAGACCCAGTACTTC.

The chain employs TRBV3-1 and TRBJ2-7; TRBD1 aligns across 8 bases. The CDR3 runs to 13 residues. J lost 6 bases, V lost 4 bases, and 5 bases had no gene match. The V gene's germline CDR1 is LGHDT and CDR2 YNNKEL (reference sequence). The CDR3 region is CASSRGTGAEQYF. The DNA for the CDR3 is TGTGCCAGCAGCCGCGGGACAGGTGCCGAGCAGTACTTC.